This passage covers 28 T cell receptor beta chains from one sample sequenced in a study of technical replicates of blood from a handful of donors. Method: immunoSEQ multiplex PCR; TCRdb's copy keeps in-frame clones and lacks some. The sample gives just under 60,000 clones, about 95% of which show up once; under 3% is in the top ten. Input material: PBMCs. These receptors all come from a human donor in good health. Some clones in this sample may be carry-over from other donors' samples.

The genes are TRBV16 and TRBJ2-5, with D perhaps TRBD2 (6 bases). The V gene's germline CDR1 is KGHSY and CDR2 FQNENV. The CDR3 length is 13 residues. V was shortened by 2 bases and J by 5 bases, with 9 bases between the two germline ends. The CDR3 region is CASSQNRGETQYF. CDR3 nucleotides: TGTGCCAGCAGCCAAAACCGGGGGGAGACCCAGTACTTC. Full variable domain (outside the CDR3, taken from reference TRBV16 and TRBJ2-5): GEEVAQTPKHLVRGEGQKAKLYCAPIKGHSYVFWYQQVLKNEFKFLISFQNENVFDETGMPKERFSAKCLPNSPCSLEIQATKLEDSAVYFCASSQNRGETQYFGPGTRLLVL.

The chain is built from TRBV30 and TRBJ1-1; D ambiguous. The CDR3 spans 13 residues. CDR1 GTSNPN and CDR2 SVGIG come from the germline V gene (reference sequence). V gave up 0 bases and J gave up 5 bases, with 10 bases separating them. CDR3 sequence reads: CAWSVSAGTEAFF. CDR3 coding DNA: TGTGCCTGGAGTGTAAGTGCGGGAACTGAAGCTTTCTTT. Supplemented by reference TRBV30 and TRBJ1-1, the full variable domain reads SQTIHQWPATLVQPVGSPLSLECTVEGTSNPNLYWYRQAAGRGLQLLFYSVGIGQISSEVPQNLSASRPQDRQFILSSKKLLLSDSGFYLCAWSVSAGTEAFFGQGTRLTVV.

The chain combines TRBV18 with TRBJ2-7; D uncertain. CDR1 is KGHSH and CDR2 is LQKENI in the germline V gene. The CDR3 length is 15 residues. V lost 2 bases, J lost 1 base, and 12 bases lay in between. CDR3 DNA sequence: TGTGCCAGCTCACCAATCAGTGGTATGTCCTACGAGCAGTACTTC. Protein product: CASSPISGMSYEQYF.

The CDR3 here is CAAEGRPGYTF. CDR3 DNA sequence: TGTGCCGCGGAGGGACGGCCAGGCTACACCTTC. V gene TRBV11-3 combines with J gene TRBJ1-2, with TRBD1 as a possible D gene (5 bases). Trimming removed 11 bases at V and 8 bases at J, with 15 bases between. Germline V gives CDR1 SGHNT, CDR2 YENEEA. This CDR3 region has 11 residues.

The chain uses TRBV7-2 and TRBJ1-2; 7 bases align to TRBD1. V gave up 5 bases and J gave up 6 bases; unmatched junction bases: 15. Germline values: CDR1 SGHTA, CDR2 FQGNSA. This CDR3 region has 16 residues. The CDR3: CASSTQPTGRDHGYTF. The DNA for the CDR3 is TGTGCCAGCAGCACGCAACCGACAGGGCGGGACCATGGCTACACCTTC.

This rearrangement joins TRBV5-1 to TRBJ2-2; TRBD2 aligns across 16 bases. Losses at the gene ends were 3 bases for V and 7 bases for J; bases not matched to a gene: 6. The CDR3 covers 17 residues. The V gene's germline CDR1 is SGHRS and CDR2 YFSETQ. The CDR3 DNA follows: TGCGCCAGCAGCTCCCTGGGACTAGCGGGAGGGAACGGGGAGCTGTTTTTT. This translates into CASSSLGLAGGNGELFF.

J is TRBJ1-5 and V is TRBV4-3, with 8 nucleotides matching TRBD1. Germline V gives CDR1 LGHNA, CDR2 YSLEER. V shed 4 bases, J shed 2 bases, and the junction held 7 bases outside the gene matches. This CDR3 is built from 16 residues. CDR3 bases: TGCGCCAGCAGCCCAGGGACAGGTCCGCGCAATCAGCCCCAGCATTTT. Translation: CASSPGTGPRNQPQHF.

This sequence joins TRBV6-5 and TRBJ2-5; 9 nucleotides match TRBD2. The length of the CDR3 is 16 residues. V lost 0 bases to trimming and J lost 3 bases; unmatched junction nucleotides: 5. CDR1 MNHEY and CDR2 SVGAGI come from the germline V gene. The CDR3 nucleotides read TGTGCCAGCAGTTACTCGGGCATAGCGGGGGAAGAGACCCAGTACTTC. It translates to CASSYSGIAGEETQYF.

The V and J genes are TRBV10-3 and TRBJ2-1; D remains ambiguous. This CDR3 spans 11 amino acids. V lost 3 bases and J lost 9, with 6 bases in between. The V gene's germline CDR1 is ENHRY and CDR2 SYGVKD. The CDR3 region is CAISDFIEQFF. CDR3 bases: TGTGCCATCAGTGACTTTATTGAGCAGTTCTTC.

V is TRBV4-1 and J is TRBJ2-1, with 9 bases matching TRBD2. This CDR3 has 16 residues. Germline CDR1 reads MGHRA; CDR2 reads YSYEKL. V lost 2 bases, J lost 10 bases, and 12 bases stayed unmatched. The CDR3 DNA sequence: TGCGCCAGCAGCCAATGGGGGGGACTAGCCCGAGGAGAGCAGTTCTTC. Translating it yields CASSQWGGLARGEQFF.

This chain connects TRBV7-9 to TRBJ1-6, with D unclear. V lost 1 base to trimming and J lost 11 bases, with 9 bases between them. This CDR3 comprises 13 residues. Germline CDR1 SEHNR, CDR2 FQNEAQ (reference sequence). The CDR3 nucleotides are TGTGCCAGCAGCTTAGGTGAGGTCGCACCCCTCCACTTT. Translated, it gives CASSLGEVAPLHF.

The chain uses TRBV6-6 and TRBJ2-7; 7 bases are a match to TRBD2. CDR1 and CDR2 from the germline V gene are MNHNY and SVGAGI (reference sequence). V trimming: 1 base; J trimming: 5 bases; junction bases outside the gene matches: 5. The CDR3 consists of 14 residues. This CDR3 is CASSYWRESHEQYF. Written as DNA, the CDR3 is TGTGCCAGCAGTTACTGGCGGGAGTCCCACGAGCAGTACTTC.

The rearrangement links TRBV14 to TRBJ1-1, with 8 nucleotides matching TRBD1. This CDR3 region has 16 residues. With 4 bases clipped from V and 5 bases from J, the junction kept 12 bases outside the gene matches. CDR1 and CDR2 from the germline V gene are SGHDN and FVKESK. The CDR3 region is CASSPIIRTGRTEAFF. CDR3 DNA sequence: TGTGCCAGCAGCCCCATTATCCGGACAGGGCGGACTGAAGCTTTCTTT.

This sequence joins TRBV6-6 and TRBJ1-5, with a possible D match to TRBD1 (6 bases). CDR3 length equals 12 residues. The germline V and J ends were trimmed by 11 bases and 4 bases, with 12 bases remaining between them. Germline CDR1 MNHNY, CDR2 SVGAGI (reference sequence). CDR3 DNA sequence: TGTGCCTCACAGGGCTCGAATCAGCCCCAGCATTTT. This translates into CASQGSNQPQHF.

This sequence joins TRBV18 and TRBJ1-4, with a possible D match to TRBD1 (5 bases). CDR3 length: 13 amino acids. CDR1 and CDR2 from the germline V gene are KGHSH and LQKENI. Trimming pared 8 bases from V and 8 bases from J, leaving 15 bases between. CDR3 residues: CASTHGRDEKLFF. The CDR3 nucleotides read TGTGCCAGCACCCACGGGAGGGACGAAAAACTGTTTTTT.

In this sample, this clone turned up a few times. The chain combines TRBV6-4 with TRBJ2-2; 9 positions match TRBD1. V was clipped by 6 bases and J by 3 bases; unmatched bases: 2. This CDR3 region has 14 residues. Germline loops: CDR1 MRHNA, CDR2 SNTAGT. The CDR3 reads CASRRQGDTGELFF. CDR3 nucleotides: TGTGCCAGCAGGAGACAGGGGGACACCGGGGAGCTGTTTTTT.

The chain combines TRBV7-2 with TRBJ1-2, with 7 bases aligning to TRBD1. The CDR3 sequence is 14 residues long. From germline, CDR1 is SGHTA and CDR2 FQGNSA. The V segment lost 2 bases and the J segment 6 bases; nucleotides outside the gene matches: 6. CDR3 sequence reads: CASSLWQGDNGYTF. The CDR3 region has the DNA TGTGCCAGCAGCTTATGGCAGGGGGATAATGGCTACACCTTC.

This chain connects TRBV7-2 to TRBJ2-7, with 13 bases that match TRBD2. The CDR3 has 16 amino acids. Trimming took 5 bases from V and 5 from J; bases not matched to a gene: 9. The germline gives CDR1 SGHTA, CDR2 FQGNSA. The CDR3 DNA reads TGTGCCAGCAGCGCAATACTAGCGGGAGGGCCCAACGAGCAGTACTTC. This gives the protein CASSAILAGGPNEQYF.

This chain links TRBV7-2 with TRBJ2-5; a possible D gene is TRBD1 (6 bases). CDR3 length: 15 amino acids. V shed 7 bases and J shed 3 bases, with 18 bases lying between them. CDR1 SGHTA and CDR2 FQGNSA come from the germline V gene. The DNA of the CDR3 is TGTGCCAGCAACTCGTATGGTGGGGGCAAAGAGACCCAGTACTTC. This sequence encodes CASNSYGGGKETQYF. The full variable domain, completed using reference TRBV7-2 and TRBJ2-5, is GAGVSQSPSNKVTEKGKDVELRCDPISGHTALYWYRQSLGQGLEFLIYFQGNSAPDKSGLPSDRFSAERTGGSVSTLTIQRTQQEDSAVYLCASNSYGGGKETQYFGPGTRLLVL.

The CDR3 coding sequence is TGTGCCAGCAGCGTAGAGGGCGGGCGTTACAATGAGCAGTTCTTC. Translation: CASSVEGGRYNEQFF. This rearrangement joins TRBV9 to TRBJ2-1; tentatively, D is TRBD2 (5 bases). Germline CDR1 SGDLS, CDR2 YYNGEE. The CDR3 totals 15 residues. V was clipped by 0 bases and J by 4 bases, with 11 bases between them.

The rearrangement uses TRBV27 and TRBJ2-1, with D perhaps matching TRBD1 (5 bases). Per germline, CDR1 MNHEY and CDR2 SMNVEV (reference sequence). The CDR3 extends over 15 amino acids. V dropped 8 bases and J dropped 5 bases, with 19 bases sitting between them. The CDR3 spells CASSDAAGIHNEQFF. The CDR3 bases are TGTGCCAGCTCTGACGCGGCAGGGATCCACAATGAGCAGTTCTTC.

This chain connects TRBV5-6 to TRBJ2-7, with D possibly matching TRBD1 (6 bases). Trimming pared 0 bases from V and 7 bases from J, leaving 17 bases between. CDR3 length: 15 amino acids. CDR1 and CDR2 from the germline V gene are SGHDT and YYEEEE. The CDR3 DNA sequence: TGTGCCAGCAGCTTGGGTCGTTTTGGGGGCCTGGAGCAGTACTTC. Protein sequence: CASSLGRFGGLEQYF.

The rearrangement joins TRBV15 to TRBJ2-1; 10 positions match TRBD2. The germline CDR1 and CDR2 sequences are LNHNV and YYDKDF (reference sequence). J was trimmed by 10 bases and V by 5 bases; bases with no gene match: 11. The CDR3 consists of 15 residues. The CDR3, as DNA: TGTGCCACCAGCCGAGGCCTCGGGACTAGCGACGAGCAGTTCTTC. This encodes CATSRGLGTSDEQFF.

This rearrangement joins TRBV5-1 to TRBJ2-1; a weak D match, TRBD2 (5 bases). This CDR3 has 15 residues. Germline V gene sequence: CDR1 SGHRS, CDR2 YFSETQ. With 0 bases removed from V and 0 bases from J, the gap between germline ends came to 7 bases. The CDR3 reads CASSLASSSYNEQFF. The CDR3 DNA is TGCGCCAGCAGCTTGGCTAGCAGCTCCTACAATGAGCAGTTCTTC.

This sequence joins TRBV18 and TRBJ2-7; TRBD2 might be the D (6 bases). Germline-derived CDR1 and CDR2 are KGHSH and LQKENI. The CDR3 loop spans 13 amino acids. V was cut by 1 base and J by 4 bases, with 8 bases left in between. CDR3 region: CASSPRGVYEQYF. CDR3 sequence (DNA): TGTGCCAGCTCACCACGGGGGGTTTACGAGCAGTACTTC.

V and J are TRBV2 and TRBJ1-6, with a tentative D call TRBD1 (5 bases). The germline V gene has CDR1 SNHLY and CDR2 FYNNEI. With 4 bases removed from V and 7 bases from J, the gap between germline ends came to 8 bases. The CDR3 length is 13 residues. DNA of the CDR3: TGTGCCAGCAGTGGGACATGGAATTCACCCCTCCACTTT. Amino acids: CASSGTWNSPLHF. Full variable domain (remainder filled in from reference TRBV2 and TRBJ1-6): EPEVTQTPSHQVTQMGQEVILRCVPISNHLYFYWYRQILGQKVEFLVSFYNNEISEKSEIFDDQFSVERPDGSNFTLKIRSTKLEDSAMYFCASSGTWNSPLHFGNGTRLTVT.

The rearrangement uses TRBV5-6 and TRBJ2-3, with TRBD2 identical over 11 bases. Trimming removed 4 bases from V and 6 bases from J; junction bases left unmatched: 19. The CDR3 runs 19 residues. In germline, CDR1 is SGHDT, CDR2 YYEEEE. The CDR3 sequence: CASSRAARSSGGALDTQYF. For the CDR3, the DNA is TGTGCCAGCAGCCGGGCCGCCAGAAGTAGCGGGGGGGCTTTGGATACGCAGTATTTT.

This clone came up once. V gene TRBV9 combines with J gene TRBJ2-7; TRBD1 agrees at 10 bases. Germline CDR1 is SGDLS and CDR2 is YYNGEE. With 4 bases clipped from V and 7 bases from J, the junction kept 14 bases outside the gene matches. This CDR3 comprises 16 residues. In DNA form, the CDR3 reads TGTGCCAGCAGCTTCGGGGTGGGGACAGGGGTTGGAGAGCAGTACTTC. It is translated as CASSFGVGTGVGEQYF.